This paragraph covers one T cell receptor (beta chain) sequence. Antigen: not known. This table comes from immunoSEQ multiplex PCR, and its TCRdb copy is limited to in-frame clones, with some not included. The table lists more than 95,000 clones, 75% to 85% of them singletons, with about 26% in the top ten. This CDR3 comprises 18 residues. The V gene's germline CDR1 is SGHRS and CDR2 YFSETQ. Unmatched junction bases numbered 10, after V lost 4 bases and J lost 0 bases. The source of the sample is a study of T cell responses to AZD1222 COVID-19 vaccine. Study-level findings and limits: In a largely white British group with more females than males, clonal diversity was possibly underestimated.

This clonotype was obtained from an adult who received the AZD1222 COVID-19 vaccine. The V and J genes are TRBV5-1 and TRBJ2-2; the match to TRBD2 covers 9 bases. The sample in question was peripheral blood, obtained 28 days after the second AZD1222 dose. CDR3 residues: CASSPRVAGATNTGELFF. The CDR3 DNA reads TGCGCCAGCAGCCCCAGGGTAGCGGGGGCTACGAACACCGGGGAGCTGTTTTTT.